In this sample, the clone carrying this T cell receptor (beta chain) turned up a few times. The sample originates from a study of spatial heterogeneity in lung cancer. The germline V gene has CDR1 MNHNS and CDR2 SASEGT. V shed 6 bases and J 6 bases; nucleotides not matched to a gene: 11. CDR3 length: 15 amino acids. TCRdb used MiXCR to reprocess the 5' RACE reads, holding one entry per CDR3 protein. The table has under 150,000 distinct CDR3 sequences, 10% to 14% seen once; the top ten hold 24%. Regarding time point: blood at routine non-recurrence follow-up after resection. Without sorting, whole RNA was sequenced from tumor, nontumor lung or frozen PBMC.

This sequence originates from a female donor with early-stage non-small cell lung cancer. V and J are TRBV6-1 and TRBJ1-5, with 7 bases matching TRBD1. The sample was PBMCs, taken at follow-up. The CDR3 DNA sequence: TGTGCCAGCAGCCAAGATAGACAGGGTCGTCAGCCCCAGCATTTT. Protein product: CASSQDRQGRQPQHF.